The 10 T cell receptor beta chains below were found in one sample sequenced in a study of T cell responses to AZD1222 COVID-19 vaccine. TCRdb's copy holds only in-frame clones and misses some; the assay was immunoSEQ multiplex PCR. The sample holds around 180,000 clones, approximately 94% seen once. Source: peripheral blood, taken 28 days after the second AZD1222 dose. All receptors come from an adult who received the AZD1222 COVID-19 vaccine.

The gene calls are TRBV7-2 and TRBJ1-4; D may be TRBD1 (5 bases). The ends were cut back, 5 bases at V and 8 bases at J, with 9 bases in the middle. This CDR3 is 12 amino acids long. CDR1 and CDR2 (germline): SGHTA, FQGNSA. The CDR3: CASSAHREKLFF. The CDR3 DNA follows: TGTGCCAGCAGCGCGCACAGGGAAAAACTGTTTTTT.

The J gene is TRBJ1-3, the V gene TRBV9, with 11 positions matching TRBD1. From germline, CDR1 is SGDLS and CDR2 YYNGEE. This CDR3 is built from 17 residues. Unmatched junction bases numbered 4, after V lost 0 bases and J lost 2 bases. As DNA, the CDR3 is TGTGCCAGCAGCGTAGGAGGACAGGGGGCAACTGGAAACACCATATATTTT. Translated: CASSVGGQGATGNTIYF.

V is TRBV5-8 and J is TRBJ2-7; the D gene is possibly TRBD2 (7 bases). The CDR3 extends over 13 amino acids. Germline values: CDR1 SGHTS, CDR2 YDEGEE. With 4 bases removed from V and 7 bases from J, the gap between germline ends came to 15 bases. CDR3 residues: CASSRGGVWEQYF. The CDR3 DNA reads TGTGCCAGCAGCAGAGGGGGGGTCTGGGAGCAGTACTTC.

The V gene is TRBV2, the J gene TRBJ2-5; 8 positions match TRBD2. The ends lost 6 bases at V and 2 bases at J; junction bases unmatched: 5. Looked up from germline, CDR1 is SNHLY and CDR2 is FYNNEI. The CDR3 spans 14 residues. This CDR3 is CASSGRGGQETQYF. DNA for the CDR3: TGTGCCAGCAGCGGCCGCGGGGGGCAAGAGACCCAGTACTTC.

This clone was seen a handful of times. V usage is TRBV11-2 and J usage is TRBJ1-4; D possibly corresponds to TRBD1 (5 bases). The length of the CDR3 is 13 residues. V gave up 2 bases and J gave up 4 bases, with 5 bases separating them. CDR1 is SGHAT and CDR2 is FQNNGV in the germline V gene. CDR3 nucleotide sequence: TGTGCCAGCAGCTTAAGGGGTAATGAAAAACTGTTTTTT. Translation gives CASSLRGNEKLFF. Together with reference TRBV11-2 and TRBJ1-4, the CDR3 gives the full variable domain: EAGVAQSPRYKIIEKRQSVAFWCNPISGHATLYWYQQILGQGPKLLIQFQNNGVVDDSQLPKDRFSAERLKGVDSTLKIQPAKLEDSAVYLCASSLRGNEKLFFGSGTQLSVL.

This rearrangement joins TRBV2 to TRBJ2-2; D may be TRBD2 (6 bases). Trimming removed 6 bases at V and 3 bases at J, with 17 bases between. The CDR3 is 16 residues long. From germline, CDR1 is SNHLY and CDR2 FYNNEI. DNA of the CDR3: TGTGCCAGCAGCCCAAGAGGGGACTTTTACACCGGGGAGCTGTTTTTT. It codes for CASSPRGDFYTGELFF.

J is TRBJ2-3 and V is TRBV5-1; D possibly matches TRBD1 or TRBD2 (5 bases each). Germline V gene sequence: CDR1 SGHRS, CDR2 YFSETQ. The CDR3 has 13 residues. V was trimmed by 4 bases and J by 7 bases, leaving 13 bases between them. CDR3 loop: CASSPPREYTQYF. CDR3 DNA sequence: TGCGCCAGCAGCCCCCCCAGGGAGTATACGCAGTATTTT.

This chain connects TRBV9 to TRBJ1-2; D call uncertain. The V gene's germline CDR1 is SGDLS and CDR2 YYNGEE. This CDR3 has 9 amino acids. The ends were cut back, 9 bases at V and 7 bases at J, with 7 bases in the middle. This CDR3 reads CATNGGYTF. CDR3 in DNA: TGTGCCACAAACGGTGGCTACACCTTC.

This CDR3 reads CASSSNQPGSYEQYF. In DNA form, the CDR3 reads TGTGCCAGCAGTTCGAACCAACCCGGTTCCTACGAGCAGTACTTC. The V call is TRBV28, the J call TRBJ2-7; D is unclear. V gave up 4 bases and J gave up 1 base, with 14 bases separating them. Germline V gene lookup returns CDR1 MDHEN and CDR2 SYDVKM. This CDR3 contains 15 residues.

The rearrangement links TRBV27 to TRBJ2-1; the match to TRBD2 covers 14 bases. The ends lost 5 bases at V and 8 bases at J; junction bases unmatched: 8. The CDR3 has 16 residues. Germline V CDR1 and CDR2: MNHEY, SMNVEV (reference sequence). CDR3 loop: CASSPGTSGSSHEQFF. The CDR3 DNA reads as TGTGCCAGCAGTCCGGGGACTAGCGGGAGTTCTCATGAGCAGTTCTTC.